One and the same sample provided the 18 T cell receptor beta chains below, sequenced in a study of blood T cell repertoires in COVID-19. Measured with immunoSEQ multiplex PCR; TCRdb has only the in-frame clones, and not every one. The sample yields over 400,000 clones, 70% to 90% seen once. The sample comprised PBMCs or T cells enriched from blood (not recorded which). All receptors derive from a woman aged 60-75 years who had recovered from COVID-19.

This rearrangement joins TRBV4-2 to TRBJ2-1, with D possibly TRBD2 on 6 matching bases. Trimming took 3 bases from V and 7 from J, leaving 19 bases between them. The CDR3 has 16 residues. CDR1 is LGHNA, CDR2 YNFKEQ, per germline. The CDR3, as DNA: TGTGCCAGCAGCCATGCGCCTAGCGAAGCCGCTAATGAGCAGTTCTTC. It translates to CASSHAPSEAANEQFF.

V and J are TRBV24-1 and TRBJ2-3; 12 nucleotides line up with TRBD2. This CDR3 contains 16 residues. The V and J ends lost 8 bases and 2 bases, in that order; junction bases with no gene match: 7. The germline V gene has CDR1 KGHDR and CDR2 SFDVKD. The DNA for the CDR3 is TGTGCCACCACTAGCGGGGGGGCCGACCCCACAGATACGCAGTATTTT. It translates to CATTSGGADPTDTQYF.

The DNA of the CDR3 is TGTGCCAGCAGCCAATGGGACAAAGATGAAAAACTGTTTTTT. It encodes CASSQWDKDEKLFF. The chain recombines TRBV3-1 (or the pseudogene TRBV3-2) with TRBJ1-4; D might be TRBD1 (6 bases). The germline V and J ends were trimmed by 2 bases and 6 bases, with 10 bases remaining between them. The CDR3 sequence is 14 residues long. The germline V gene encodes CDR1 LGHDT and CDR2 YNNKEL (reference sequence).

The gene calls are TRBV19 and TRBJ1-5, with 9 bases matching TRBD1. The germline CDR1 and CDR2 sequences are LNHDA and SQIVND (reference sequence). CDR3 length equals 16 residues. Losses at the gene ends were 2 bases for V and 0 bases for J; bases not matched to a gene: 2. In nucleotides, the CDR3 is TGTGCCAGTAGTATATCGGGACAGGGTAGCAATCAGCCCCAGCATTTT. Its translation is CASSISGQGSNQPQHF. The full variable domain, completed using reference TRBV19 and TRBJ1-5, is DGGITQSPKYLFRKEGQNVTLSCEQNLNHDAMYWYRQDPGQGLRLIYYSQIVNDFQKGDIAEGYSVSREKKESFPLTVTSAQKNPTAFYLCASSISGQGSNQPQHFGDGTRLSIL.

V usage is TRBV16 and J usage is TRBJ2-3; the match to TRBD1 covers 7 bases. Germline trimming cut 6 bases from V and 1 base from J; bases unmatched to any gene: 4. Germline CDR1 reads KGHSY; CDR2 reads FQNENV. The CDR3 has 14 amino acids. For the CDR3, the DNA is TGTGCCAGCAGAGGACAGGACCGCACAGATACGCAGTATTTT. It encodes CASRGQDRTDTQYF.

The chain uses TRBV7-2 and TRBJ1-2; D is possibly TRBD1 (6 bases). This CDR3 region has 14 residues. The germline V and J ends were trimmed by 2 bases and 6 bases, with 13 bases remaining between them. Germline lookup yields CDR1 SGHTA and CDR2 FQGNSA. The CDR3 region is CASSLHGQGHGYTF. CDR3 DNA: TGTGCCAGCAGCTTACATGGGCAGGGGCATGGCTACACCTTC.

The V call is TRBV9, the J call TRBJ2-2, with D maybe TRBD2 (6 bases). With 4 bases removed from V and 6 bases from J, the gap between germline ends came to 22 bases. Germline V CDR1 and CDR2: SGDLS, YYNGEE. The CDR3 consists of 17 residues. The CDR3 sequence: CASSPLPGLGWAGELFF. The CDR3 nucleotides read TGTGCCAGCAGCCCTCTACCGGGACTGGGGTGGGCCGGGGAGCTGTTTTTT.

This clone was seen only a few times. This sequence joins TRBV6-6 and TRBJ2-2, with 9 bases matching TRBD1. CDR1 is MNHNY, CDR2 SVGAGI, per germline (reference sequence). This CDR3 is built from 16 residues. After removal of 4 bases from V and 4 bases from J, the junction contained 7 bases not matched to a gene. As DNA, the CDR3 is TGTGCCAGCAGTTCCCGGGACAGGGCGGGCACCGGGGAGCTGTTTTTT. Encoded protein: CASSSRDRAGTGELFF.

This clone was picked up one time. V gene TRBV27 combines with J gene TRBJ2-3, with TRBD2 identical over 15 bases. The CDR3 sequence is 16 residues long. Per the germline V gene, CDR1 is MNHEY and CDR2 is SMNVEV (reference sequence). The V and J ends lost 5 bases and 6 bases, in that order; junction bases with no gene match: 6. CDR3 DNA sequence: TGTGCCAGCAGTCTAGGACTAGCGGGGGGGCAGGATACGCAGTATTTT. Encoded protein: CASSLGLAGGQDTQYF.

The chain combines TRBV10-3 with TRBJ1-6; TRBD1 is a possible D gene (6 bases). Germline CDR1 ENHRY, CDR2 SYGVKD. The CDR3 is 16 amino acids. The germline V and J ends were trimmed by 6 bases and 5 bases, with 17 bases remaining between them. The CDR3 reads CAIRDPLTGHNSPLHF. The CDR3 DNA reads TGTGCCATCAGGGACCCTTTGACAGGTCATAATTCACCCCTCCACTTT.

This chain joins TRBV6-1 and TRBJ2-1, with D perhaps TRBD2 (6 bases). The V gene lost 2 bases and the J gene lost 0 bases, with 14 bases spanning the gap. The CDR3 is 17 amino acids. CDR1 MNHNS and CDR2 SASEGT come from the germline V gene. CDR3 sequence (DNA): TGTGCCAGCAGTGAATACGGCGGGGTGAGCTCCTACAATGAGCAGTTCTTC. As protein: CASSEYGGVSSYNEQFF.

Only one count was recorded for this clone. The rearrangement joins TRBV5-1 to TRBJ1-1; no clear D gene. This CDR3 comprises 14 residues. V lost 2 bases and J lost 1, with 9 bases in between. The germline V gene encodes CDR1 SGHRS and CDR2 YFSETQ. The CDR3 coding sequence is TGCGCCAGCAGCTTTGGTAGCGGGAACACTGAAGCTTTCTTT. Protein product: CASSFGSGNTEAFF.

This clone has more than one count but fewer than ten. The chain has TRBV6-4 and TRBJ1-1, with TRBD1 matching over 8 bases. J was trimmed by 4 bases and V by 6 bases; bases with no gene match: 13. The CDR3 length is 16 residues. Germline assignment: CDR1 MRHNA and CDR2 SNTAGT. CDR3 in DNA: TGTGCCAGCAGCGCCTCAGGGGGCGGAGGTGCCACTGAAGCTTTCTTT. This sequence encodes CASSASGGGGATEAFF.

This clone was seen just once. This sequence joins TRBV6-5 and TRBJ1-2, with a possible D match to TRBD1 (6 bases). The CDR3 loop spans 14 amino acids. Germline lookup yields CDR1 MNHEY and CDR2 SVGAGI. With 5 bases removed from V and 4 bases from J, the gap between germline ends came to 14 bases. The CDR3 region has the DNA TGTGCCAGCAGTACAGGGAGAGCTGTCTATGGCTACACCTTC. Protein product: CASSTGRAVYGYTF.

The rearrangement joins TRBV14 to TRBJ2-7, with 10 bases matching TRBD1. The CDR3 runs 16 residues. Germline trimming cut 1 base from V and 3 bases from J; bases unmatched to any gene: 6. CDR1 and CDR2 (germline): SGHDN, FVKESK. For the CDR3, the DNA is TGTGCCAGCAGCCAAGGAAGGACAGGGGGTGGCTACGAGCAGTACGTC. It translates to CASSQGRTGGGYEQYV.

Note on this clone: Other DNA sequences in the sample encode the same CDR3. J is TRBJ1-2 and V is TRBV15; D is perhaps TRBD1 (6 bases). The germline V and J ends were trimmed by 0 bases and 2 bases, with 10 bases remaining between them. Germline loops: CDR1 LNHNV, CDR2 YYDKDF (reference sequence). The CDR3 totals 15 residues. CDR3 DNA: TGTGCCACCAGCAGAGATCCGACAGGAAACTATGGCTACACCTTC. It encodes CATSRDPTGNYGYTF.

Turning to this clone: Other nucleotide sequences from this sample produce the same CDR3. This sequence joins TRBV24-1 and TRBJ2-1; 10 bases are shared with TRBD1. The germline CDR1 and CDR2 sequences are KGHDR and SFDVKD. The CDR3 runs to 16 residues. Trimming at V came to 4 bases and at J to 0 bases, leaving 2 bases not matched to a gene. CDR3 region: CATSDRTGGSYNEQFF. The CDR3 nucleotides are TGTGCCACCAGTGACCGGACAGGGGGCTCCTACAATGAGCAGTTCTTC.

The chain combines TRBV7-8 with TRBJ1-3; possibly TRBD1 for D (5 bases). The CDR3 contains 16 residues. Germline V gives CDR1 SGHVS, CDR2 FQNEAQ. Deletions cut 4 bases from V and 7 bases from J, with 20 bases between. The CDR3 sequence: CASSSRFGGVRNTIYF. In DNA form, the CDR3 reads TGTGCCAGCAGCTCGAGGTTTGGGGGGGTCAGGAACACCATATATTTT. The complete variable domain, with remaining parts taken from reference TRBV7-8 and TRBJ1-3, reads GAGVSQSPRYKVAKRGQDVALRCDPISGHVSLFWYQQALGQGPEFLTYFQNEAQLDKSGLPSDRFFAERPEGSVSTLKIQRTQQEDSAVYLCASSSRFGGVRNTIYFGEGSWLTVV.